This TCR beta chain comes out of a study of PD-1 blockade in classical Hodgkin lymphoma. Study-wide results and limits: Why the repertoires differ is still unclear, perhaps disease activity or prior therapy.

Method: immunoSEQ multiplex PCR; TCRdb's copy keeps in-frame clones and lacks some. Among about 64,000 clones listed, about 89% were seen once. Time point defined: cycle 4 day 1 (C4D1), after less than 7 weeks of nivolumab. Brentuximab vedotin exposure varied among the patients, all of whom had relapsed after autologous stem cell transplantation. Points on this clone: Antigen unknown.

This TCR was recovered from a human donor with classical Hodgkin lymphoma. Sequencing used peripheral blood mononuclear cells (PBMCs), obtained before the fourth cycle of nivolumab.

CDR3 protein: CASSYRGGTEAFF. In DNA form, the CDR3 reads TGTGCCAGCAGTTACAGAGGGGGCACTGAAGCTTTCTTT. The V gene is TRBV6-6, the J gene TRBJ1-1; D is perhaps TRBD1 (6 bases). CDR1 is MNHNY, CDR2 SVGAGI, per germline (reference sequence). This CDR3 spans 13 amino acids. V lost 2 bases and J 4 bases, leaving 8 bases between the germline ends.